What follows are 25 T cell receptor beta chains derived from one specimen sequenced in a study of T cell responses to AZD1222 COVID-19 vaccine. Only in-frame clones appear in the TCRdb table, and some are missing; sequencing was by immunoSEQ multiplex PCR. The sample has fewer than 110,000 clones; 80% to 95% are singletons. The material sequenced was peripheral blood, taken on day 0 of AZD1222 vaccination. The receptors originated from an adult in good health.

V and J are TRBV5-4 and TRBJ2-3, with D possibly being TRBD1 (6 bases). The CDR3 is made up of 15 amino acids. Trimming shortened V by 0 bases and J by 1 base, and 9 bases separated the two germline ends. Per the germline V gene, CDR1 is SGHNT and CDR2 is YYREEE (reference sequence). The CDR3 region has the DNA TGTGCCAGCAGCTTGGGAGGGGGTGGCACAGATACGCAGTATTTT. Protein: CASSLGGGGTDTQYF. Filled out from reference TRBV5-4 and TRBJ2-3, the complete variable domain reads ETGVTQSPTHLIKTRGQQVTLRCSSQSGHNTVSWYQQALGQGPQFIFQYYREEENGRGNFPPRFSGLQFPNYSSELNVNALELDDSALYLCASSLGGGGTDTQYFGPGTRLTVL.

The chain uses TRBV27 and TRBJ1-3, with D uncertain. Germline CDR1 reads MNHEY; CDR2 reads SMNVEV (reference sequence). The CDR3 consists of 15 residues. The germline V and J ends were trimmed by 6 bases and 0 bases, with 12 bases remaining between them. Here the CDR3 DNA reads TGTGCCAGCAGGGATTACATGGTCTCTGGAAACACCATATATTTT. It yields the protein CASRDYMVSGNTIYF.

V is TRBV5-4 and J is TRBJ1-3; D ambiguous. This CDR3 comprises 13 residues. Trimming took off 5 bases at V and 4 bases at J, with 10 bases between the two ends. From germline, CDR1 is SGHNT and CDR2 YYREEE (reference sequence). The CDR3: CASSPRAGNTIYF. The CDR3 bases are TGTGCCAGCAGTCCTAGAGCCGGAAACACCATATATTTT.

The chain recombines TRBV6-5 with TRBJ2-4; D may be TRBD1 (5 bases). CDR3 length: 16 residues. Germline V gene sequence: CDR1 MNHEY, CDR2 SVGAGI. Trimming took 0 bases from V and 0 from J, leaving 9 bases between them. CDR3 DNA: TGTGCCAGCAGTTACTCGCAGACAGTAGCCAAAAACATTCAGTACTTC. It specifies CASSYSQTVAKNIQYF.

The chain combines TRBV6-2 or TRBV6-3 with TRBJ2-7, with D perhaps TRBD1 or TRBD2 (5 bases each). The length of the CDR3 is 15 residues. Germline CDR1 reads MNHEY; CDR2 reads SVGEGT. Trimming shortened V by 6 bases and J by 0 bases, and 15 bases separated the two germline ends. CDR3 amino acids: CASSLSGTGSYEQYF. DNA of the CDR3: TGTGCCAGCAGCCTATCCGGGACGGGCTCCTACGAGCAGTACTTC.

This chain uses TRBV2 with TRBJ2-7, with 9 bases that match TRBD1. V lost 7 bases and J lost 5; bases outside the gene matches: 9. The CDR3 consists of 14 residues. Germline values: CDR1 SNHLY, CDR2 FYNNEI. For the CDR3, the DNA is TGTGCCAGCACATTGGACAGGGGTATGCACGAGCAGTACTTC. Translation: CASTLDRGMHEQYF.

CDR3 nucleotide sequence: TGTGCCAGCAGCGTAGCGGGGACCTATAATTCACCCCTCCACTTT. Amino acid sequence: CASSVAGTYNSPLHF. The rearrangement joins TRBV9 to TRBJ1-6; no firm D call. V gave up 0 bases and J gave up 2 bases, with 6 bases separating them. There are 15 residues in the CDR3. CDR1 is SGDLS, CDR2 YYNGEE, per germline.

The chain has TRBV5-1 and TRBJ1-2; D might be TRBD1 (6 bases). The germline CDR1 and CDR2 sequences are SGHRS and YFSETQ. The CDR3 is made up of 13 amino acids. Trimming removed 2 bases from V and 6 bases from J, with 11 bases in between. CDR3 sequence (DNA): TGCGCCAGCAGCTTCACAGGGACGGATGGCTACACCTTC. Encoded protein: CASSFTGTDGYTF.

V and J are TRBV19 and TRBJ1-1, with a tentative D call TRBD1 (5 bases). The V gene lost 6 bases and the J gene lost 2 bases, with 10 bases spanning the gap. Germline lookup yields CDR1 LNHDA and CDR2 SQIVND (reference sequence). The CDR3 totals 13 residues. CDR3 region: CASSTWGNTEAFF. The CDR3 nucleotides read TGTGCCAGTAGCACCTGGGGCAACACTGAAGCTTTCTTT.

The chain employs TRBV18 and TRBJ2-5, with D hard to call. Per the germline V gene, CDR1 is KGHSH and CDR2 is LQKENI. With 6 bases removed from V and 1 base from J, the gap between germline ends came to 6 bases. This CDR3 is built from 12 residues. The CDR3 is CASSTLQETQYF. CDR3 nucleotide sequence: TGTGCCAGCTCGACCCTCCAAGAGACCCAGTACTTC.

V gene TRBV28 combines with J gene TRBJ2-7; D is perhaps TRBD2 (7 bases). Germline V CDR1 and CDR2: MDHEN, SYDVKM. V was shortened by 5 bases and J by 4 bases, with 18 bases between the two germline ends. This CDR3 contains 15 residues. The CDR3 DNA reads TGTGCCAGCAGTCCGTCGGGGGGCCAGGGATACGAGCAGTACTTC. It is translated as CASSPSGGQGYEQYF.

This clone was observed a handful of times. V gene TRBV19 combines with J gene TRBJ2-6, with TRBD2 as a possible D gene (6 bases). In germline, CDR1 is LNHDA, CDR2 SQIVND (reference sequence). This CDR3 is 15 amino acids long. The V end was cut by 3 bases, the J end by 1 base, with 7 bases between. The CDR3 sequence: CASSIGGSGANVLTF. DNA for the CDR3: TGTGCCAGTAGTATTGGGGGGTCTGGGGCCAACGTCCTGACTTTC.

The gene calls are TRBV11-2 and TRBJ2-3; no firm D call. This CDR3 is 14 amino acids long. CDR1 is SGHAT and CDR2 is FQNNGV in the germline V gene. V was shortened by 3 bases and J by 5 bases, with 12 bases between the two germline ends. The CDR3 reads CASSLRPAGDTQYF. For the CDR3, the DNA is TGTGCCAGCAGCTTGCGCCCGGCCGGAGATACGCAGTATTTT. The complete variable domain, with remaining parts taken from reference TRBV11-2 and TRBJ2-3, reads EAGVAQSPRYKIIEKRQSVAFWCNPISGHATLYWYQQILGQGPKLLIQFQNNGVVDDSQLPKDRFSAERLKGVDSTLKIQPAKLEDSAVYLCASSLRPAGDTQYFGPGTRLTVL.

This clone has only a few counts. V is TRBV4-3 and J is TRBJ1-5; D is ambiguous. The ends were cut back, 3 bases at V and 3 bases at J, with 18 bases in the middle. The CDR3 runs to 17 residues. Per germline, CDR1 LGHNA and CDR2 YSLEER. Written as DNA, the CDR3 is TGCGCCAGCAGCCACCCTAAAAAAGACACGCTCAATCAGCCCCAGCATTTT. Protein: CASSHPKKDTLNQPQHF.

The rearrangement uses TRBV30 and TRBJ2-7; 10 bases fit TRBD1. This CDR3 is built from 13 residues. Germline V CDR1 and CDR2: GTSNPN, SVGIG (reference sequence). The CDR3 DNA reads TGTGCGAGCCGGGACAGGGGAATCTACGAGCAGTACTTC. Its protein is CASRDRGIYEQYF.

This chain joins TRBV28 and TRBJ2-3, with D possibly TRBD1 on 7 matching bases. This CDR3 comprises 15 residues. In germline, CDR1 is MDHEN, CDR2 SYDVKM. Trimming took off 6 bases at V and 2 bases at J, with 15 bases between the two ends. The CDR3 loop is CASRSGGPTTDTQYF. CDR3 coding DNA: TGTGCCAGCAGGTCAGGGGGGCCTACCACAGATACGCAGTATTTT.

CDR3 residues: CASSPARRTGTSNQPQHF. The CDR3 nucleotides read TGTGCCAGTAGCCCCGCCCGGCGGACAGGGACTAGCAATCAGCCCCAGCATTTT. The chain carries TRBV19 and TRBJ1-5; 8 nucleotides align to TRBD1. Unmatched junction bases numbered 13, after V lost 6 bases and J lost 0 bases. The germline gives CDR1 LNHDA, CDR2 SQIVND (reference sequence). The length of the CDR3 is 18 residues.

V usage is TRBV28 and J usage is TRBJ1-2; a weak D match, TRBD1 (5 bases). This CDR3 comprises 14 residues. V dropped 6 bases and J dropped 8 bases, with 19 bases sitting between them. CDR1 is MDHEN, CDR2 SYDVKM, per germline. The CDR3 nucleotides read TGTGCCAGCAGCACACCCCGCAGGGAGGGGGGCTACACCTTC. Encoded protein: CASSTPRREGGYTF.

This chain's CDR3 is CASTGGNNNEQFF. CDR3 sequence (DNA): TGTGCCAGCACGGGGGGGAATAACAATGAGCAGTTCTTC. The rearrangement links TRBV7-9 to TRBJ2-1; 8 bases fit TRBD2. V was pared by 7 bases and J by 5 bases, with 4 bases of the junction left unmatched. Germline V gene data show CDR1 as SEHNR and CDR2 as FQNEAQ (reference sequence). CDR3 size: 13 residues.

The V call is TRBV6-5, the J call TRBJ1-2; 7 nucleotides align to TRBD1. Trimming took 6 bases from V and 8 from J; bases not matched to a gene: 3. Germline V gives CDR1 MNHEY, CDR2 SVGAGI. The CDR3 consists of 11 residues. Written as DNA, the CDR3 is TGTGCCAGCAGGACAGGGCGAGGCTACACCTTC. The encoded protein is CASRTGRGYTF.

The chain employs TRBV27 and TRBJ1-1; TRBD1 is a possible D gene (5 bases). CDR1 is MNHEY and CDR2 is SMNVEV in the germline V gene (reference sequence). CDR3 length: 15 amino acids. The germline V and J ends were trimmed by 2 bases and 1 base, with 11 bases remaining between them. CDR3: CASSLAPTGNTEAFF. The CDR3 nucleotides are TGTGCCAGCAGTTTAGCTCCCACAGGGAACACTGAAGCTTTCTTT.

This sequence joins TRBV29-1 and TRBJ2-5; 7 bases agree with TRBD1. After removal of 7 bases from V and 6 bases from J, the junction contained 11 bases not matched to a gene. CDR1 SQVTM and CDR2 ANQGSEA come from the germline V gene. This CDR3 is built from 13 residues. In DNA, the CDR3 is TGCAGCGCTCGACAGGGCTCGGGACAGACCCAGTACTTC. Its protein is CSARQGSGQTQYF.

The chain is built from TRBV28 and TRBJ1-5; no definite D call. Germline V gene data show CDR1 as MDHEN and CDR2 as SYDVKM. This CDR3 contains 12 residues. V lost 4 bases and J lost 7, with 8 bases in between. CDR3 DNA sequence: TGTGCCAGCAGTTCCCCGGGGCAGCCCCAGCATTTT. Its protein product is CASSSPGQPQHF.

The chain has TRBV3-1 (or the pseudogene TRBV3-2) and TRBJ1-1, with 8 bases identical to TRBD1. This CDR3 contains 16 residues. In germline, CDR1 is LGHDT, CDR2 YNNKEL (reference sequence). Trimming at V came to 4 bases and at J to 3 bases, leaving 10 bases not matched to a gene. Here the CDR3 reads CASSPWTGISDTEAFF. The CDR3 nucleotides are TGTGCCAGCAGCCCCTGGACAGGGATTAGTGACACTGAAGCTTTCTTT.

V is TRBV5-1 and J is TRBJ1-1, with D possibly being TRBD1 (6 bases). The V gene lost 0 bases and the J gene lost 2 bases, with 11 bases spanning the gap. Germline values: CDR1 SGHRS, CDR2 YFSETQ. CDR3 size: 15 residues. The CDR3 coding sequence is TGCGCCAGCAGCTTGGTGACAGGAGCAAACACTGAAGCTTTCTTT. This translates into CASSLVTGANTEAFF.